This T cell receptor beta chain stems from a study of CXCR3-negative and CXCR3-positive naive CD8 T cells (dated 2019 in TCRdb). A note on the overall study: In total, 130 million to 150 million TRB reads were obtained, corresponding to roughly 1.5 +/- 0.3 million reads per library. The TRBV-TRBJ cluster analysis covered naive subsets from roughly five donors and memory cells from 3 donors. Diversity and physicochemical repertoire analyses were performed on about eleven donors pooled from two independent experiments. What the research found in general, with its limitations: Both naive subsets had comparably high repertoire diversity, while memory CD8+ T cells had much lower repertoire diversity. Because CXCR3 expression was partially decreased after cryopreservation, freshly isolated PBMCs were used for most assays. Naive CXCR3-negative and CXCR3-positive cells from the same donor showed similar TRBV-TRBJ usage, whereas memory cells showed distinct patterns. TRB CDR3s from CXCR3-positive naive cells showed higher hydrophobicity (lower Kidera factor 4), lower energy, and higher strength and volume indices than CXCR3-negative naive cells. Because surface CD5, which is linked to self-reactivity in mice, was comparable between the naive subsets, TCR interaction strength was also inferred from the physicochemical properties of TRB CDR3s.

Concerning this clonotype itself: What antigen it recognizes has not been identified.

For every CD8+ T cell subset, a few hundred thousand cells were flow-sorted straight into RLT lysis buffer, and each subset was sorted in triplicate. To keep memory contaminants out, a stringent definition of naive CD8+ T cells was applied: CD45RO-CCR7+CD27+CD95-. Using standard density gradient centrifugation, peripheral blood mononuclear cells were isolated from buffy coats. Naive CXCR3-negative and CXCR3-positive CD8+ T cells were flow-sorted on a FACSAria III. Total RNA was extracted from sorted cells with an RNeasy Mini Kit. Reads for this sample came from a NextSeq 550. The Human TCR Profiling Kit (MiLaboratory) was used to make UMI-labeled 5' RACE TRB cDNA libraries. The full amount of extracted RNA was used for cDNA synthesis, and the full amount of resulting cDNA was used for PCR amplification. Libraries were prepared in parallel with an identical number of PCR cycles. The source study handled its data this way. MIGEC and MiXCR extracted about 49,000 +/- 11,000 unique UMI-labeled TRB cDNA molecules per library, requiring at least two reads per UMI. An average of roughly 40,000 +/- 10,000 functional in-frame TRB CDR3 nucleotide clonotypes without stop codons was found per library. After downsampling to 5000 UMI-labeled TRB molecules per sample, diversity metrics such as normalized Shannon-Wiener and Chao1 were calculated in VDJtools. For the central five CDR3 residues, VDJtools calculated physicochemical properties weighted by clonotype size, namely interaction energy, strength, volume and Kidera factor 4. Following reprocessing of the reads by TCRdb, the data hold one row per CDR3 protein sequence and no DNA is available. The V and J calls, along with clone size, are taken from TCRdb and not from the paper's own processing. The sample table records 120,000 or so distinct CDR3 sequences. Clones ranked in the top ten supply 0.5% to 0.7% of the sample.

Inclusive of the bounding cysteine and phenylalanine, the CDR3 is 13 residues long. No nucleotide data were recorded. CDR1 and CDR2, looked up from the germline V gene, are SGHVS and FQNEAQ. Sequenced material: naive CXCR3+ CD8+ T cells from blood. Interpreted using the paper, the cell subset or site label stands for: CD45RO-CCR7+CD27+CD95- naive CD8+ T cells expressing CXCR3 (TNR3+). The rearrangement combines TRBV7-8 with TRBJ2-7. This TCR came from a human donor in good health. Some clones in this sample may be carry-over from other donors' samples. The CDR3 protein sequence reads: CASSLDWGNEQYF.